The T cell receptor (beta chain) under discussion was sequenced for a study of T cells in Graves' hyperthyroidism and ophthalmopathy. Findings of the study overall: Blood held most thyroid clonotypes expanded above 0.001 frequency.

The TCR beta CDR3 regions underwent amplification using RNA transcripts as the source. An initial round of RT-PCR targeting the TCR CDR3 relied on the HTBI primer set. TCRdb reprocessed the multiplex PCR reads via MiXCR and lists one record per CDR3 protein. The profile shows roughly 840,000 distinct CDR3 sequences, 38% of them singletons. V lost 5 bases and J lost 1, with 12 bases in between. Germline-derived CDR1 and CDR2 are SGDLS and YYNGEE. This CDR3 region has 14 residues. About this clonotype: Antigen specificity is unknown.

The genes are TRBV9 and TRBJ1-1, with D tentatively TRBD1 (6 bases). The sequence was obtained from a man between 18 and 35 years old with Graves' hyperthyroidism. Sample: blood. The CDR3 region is CASSTQGRNTEAFF. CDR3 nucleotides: TGTGCCAGCAGTACACAGGGAAGGAACACTGAAGCTTTCTTT.